This TCR beta chain was documented in a study of post-analysis software for immune sequencing data. As for the study in general: Included courses were relapsing-remitting and secondary progressive multiple sclerosis; progressive-relapsing multiple sclerosis was also included. Findings and limits, study-wide: The authors found that F measure strongly co-clustered same-batch samples. Elevated frequency relative to controls characterized roughly five TRBV segments in patients, TRBV5-6, TRBV5-1 and TRBV20-1 among them. Normalized Chao1 diversity was significantly lower in multiple sclerosis patients than in controls.

The CDR3 consists of 12 residues. Carried by the TCR beta cDNA libraries were unique molecular identifiers. Yield was around 500,000 cDNA molecules from around 1 to 9.1 million T cells. TCRdb reprocessed the PCR reads with MiXCR, giving one entry per CDR3 protein. The table lists 250,000 to 300,000 distinct CDR3 sequences, 36% of them singletons, with around 4.7% in the top ten. Many counts were recorded for this clonotype. Antigen: not known. V gene TRBV21-1 combines with J gene TRBJ2-3; TRBD1 is the table's D call and was not checked against the DNA. TRBV21-1 is a listed pseudogene. Sequencing was done on a sample of blood. The receptor's source is a girl under 18 with multiple sclerosis. In DNA, the CDR3 is TGTCTAAACCAGGAAGGGGAGGATACGCAGTATTTT. Translation: CLNQEGEDTQYF.